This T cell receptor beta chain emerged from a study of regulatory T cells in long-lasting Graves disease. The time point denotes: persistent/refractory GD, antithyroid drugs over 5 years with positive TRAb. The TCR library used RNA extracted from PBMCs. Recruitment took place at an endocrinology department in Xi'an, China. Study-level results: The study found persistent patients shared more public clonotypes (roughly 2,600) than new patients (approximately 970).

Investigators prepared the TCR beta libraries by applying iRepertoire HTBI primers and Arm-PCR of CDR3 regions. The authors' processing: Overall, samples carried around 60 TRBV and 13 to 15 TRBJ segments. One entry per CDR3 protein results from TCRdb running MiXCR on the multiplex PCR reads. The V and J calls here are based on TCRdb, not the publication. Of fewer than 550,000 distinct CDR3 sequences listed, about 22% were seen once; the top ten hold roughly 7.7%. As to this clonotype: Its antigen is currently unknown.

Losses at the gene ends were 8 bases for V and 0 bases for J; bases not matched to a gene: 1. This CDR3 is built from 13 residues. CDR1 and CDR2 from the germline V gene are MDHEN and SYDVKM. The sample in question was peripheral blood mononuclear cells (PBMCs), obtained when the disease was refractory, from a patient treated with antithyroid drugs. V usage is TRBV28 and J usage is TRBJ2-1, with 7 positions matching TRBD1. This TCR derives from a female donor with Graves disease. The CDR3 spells CASGQDSYNEQFF. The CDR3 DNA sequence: TGTGCCAGCGGACAGGACTCCTACAATGAGCAGTTCTTC.